This T cell receptor (beta chain) is from a study of blood T cell repertoires in COVID-19. Study-level information: Specimens from acute and convalescent COVID-19 originated in the United States, Italy and Spain. The cDNA or gDNA used as material had been derived from T cells, B-cell-depleted T cells, or PBMCs.

The authors' processing: Amplification of reference gene primers provided the estimated nucleated cell counts. TCRdb keeps only in-frame clones here, not all; method: immunoSEQ multiplex PCR. V and J calls and clone size are as listed in that table; D and trimming were resolved from the DNA. Here the sample spans about 44,000 clones, 80% to 90% being singletons. The sequence came from a man between 70 and 80 years old with active COVID-19. The sequenced sample was peripheral blood.

CDR3 loop: CASRAAAPYEQYF. In nucleotides, the CDR3 is TGTGCCAGCAGGGCCGCGGCCCCCTACGAGCAGTACTTC. This sequence joins TRBV11-2 and TRBJ2-7; D is undetermined. Germline CDR1 SGHAT, CDR2 FQNNGV. Trimming removed 6 bases from V and 2 bases from J, with 11 bases in between. The CDR3 totals 13 residues.